These 16 T cell receptor beta chains originate from one sample sequenced in a study of Ad26.COV2.S vaccination and SARS-CoV-2 variants. Treatment noted: 15 to 20 received Ad26.COV2.S at low or high dose, single or two shots; roughly five received placebo; per-sample allocation not given. Sampling occurred on day 63 after the first vaccine or placebo injection. Sequenced by immunoSEQ multiplex PCR; TCRdb stores in-frame clones only, minus some. The table records around 300,000 clones, 70% to 90% of them present only once. The sample was peripheral blood, taken in a trial of Ad26.COV2.S vaccine versus placebo. These TCRs come from a person between 18 and 65 years old who received the Ad26.COV2.S COVID-19 vaccine or a placebo.

The chain carries TRBV27 and TRBJ2-5; 12 bases agree with TRBD1. CDR1 and CDR2 from the germline V gene are MNHEY and SMNVEV (reference sequence). CDR3 size: 15 residues. Trimming removed 5 bases from V and 1 base from J; junction bases left unmatched: 2. In DNA, the CDR3 is TGTGCCAGCAGTAGGGACAGGGGGCCCCAAGAGACCCAGTACTTC. It encodes CASSRDRGPQETQYF.

This clone was found once. This chain uses TRBV18 with TRBJ2-1; 8 bases are a match to TRBD2. The length of the CDR3 is 17 residues. After removal of 2 bases from V and 2 bases from J, the junction contained 8 bases not matched to a gene. CDR1 is KGHSH, CDR2 LQKENI, per germline. The CDR3 loop reads CASSPSGRGGTYNEQFF. CDR3 DNA sequence: TGTGCCAGCTCACCATCCGGACGGGGGGGAACCTACAATGAGCAGTTCTTC.

This chain links TRBV6-6 with TRBJ2-1, with 8 bases aligning to TRBD2. This CDR3 spans 12 amino acids. CDR1 is MNHNY and CDR2 is SVGAGI in the germline V gene (reference sequence). The V segment lost 6 bases and the J segment 8 bases; nucleotides outside the gene matches: 3. In DNA, the CDR3 is TGTGCCAGCAGCCAACTAGCGGATGAGCAGTTCTTC. It is translated as CASSQLADEQFF.

The rearrangement uses TRBV7-2 and TRBJ1-6; D remains ambiguous. Germline loops: CDR1 SGHTA, CDR2 FQGNSA. The CDR3 has 14 amino acids. The V end lost 2 bases, the J end lost 5 bases, and 7 bases lay between the germline ends. The CDR3 spells CASSLTGNNSPLHF. The CDR3 DNA is TGTGCCAGCAGCTTAACGGGGAATAATTCACCCCTCCACTTT.

CDR3: CASSRTGGNTEAFF. Here the CDR3 DNA reads TGTGCCAGCAGTCGGACAGGGGGCAACACTGAAGCTTTCTTT. V and J are TRBV3-1 (or the pseudogene TRBV3-2) and TRBJ1-1; 11 bases map to TRBD1. The ends lost 6 bases at V and 2 bases at J; junction bases unmatched: 2. Germline loops: CDR1 LGHDT, CDR2 YNNKEL (reference sequence). This CDR3 is built from 14 residues.

The gene calls are TRBV20-1 and TRBJ1-1, with D tentatively TRBD1 (5 bases). V shed 6 bases and J shed 5 bases, with 10 bases lying between them. The germline CDR1 and CDR2 sequences are DFQATT and SNEGSKA (reference sequence). This CDR3 is built from 11 residues. In nucleotides, the CDR3 is TGCAGTGCCACTAAGGGGACTGAAGCTTTCTTT. Residues: CSATKGTEAFF.

The V gene is TRBV9, the J gene TRBJ1-2; a weak D match, TRBD1 (5 bases). Germline assignment: CDR1 SGDLS and CDR2 YYNGEE. V gave up 2 bases and J gave up 6 bases, with 11 bases separating them. The CDR3 spans 13 residues. CDR3 in amino acids: CASSVQGKDGYTF. Written as DNA, the CDR3 is TGTGCCAGCAGCGTTCAGGGTAAGGATGGCTACACCTTC.

The chain carries TRBV5-4 and TRBJ2-5; 9 bases are shared with TRBD2. V lost 4 bases to trimming and J lost 5 bases; unmatched junction nucleotides: 6. Germline CDR1 SGHNT, CDR2 YYREEE (reference sequence). This CDR3 is built from 14 residues. CDR3 sequence (DNA): TGTGCCAGCAGCCGCGGGGGGGCAGGGGAGACCCAGTACTTC. This gives the protein CASSRGGAGETQYF.

The chain is built from TRBV4-1 and TRBJ1-5; D remains ambiguous. CDR3 length: 15 amino acids. Trimming cost V 7 bases and J 7 bases, with 20 bases left between them. CDR1 is MGHRA, CDR2 YSYEKL, per germline. The CDR3 loop is CASTLQKTVGQPQHF. CDR3 coding DNA: TGCGCCAGCACCCTACAGAAGACGGTTGGACAGCCCCAGCATTTT.

The V and J genes are TRBV5-1 and TRBJ2-1, with D possibly TRBD1 on 6 matching bases. V gave up 6 bases and J gave up 0 bases, with 16 bases separating them. CDR1 and CDR2 (germline): SGHRS, YFSETQ. The CDR3 runs to 16 residues. Here the CDR3 DNA reads TGCGCCAGCATGTGGGGACACCATAGCTCCTACAATGAGCAGTTCTTC. The encoded protein is CASMWGHHSSYNEQFF.

The chain recombines TRBV7-8 with TRBJ1-2; 9 nucleotides agree with TRBD1. The CDR3 extends over 14 amino acids. From germline, CDR1 is SGHVS and CDR2 FQNEAQ. V dropped 6 bases and J dropped 5; count of bases not matched to a gene: 7. The CDR3 region has the DNA TGTGCCAGCAGACCTCCCGACAGGGGGTATGGCTACACCTTC. Translating gives CASRPPDRGYGYTF.

The V call is TRBV11-2, the J call TRBJ1-5; D is possibly TRBD1 (5 bases). CDR3 length: 16 amino acids. Germline V gives CDR1 SGHAT, CDR2 FQNNGV. The ends were cut back, 5 bases at V and 0 bases at J, with 14 bases in the middle. CDR3 sequence reads: CASSPNAGYSNQPQHF. The CDR3 coding sequence is TGTGCCAGCAGCCCGAACGCAGGGTATAGCAATCAGCCCCAGCATTTT.

The chain's CDR3 is CASSGERGGREQYF. Written as DNA, the CDR3 is TGTGCCAGCTCAGGCGAGCGGGGGGGCCGGGAGCAGTACTTC. The gene calls are TRBV18 and TRBJ2-7; 10 bases are a match to TRBD2. This CDR3 contains 14 residues. V shed 5 bases, J shed 7 bases, and the junction held 8 bases outside the gene matches. CDR1 KGHSH and CDR2 LQKENI come from the germline V gene.

The chain links TRBV11-2 to TRBJ1-2; possible D gene TRBD1, 6 bases. The V gene's germline CDR1 is SGHAT and CDR2 FQNNGV. This CDR3 has 15 residues. The germline V and J ends were trimmed by 6 bases and 4 bases, with 18 bases remaining between them. Written as DNA, the CDR3 is TGTGCCAGCAGACAACAGGGCCCCATTTCCTATGGCTACACCTTC. It is translated as CASRQQGPISYGYTF.

V gene TRBV10-3 combines with J gene TRBJ2-5, with a possible D match to TRBD2 (6 bases). CDR1 and CDR2 from the germline V gene are ENHRY and SYGVKD. The CDR3 has 15 residues. Trimming stripped 3 bases from V and 2 bases from J, with 13 bases between. CDR3 protein: CAISDYSGGQETQYF. CDR3 DNA: TGTGCCATCAGTGACTATTCCGGGGGACAAGAGACCCAGTACTTC.

The gene calls are TRBV6-2 or TRBV6-3 and TRBJ1-2; a weak D match, TRBD1 (5 bases). This CDR3 has 13 amino acids. Looked up from germline, CDR1 is MNHEY and CDR2 is SVGEGT. V was pared by 0 bases and J by 6 bases, with 8 bases between. The CDR3, as DNA: TGTGCCAGCAGTTACTCGTCAGGGAATGGCTACACCTTC. This gives the protein CASSYSSGNGYTF.